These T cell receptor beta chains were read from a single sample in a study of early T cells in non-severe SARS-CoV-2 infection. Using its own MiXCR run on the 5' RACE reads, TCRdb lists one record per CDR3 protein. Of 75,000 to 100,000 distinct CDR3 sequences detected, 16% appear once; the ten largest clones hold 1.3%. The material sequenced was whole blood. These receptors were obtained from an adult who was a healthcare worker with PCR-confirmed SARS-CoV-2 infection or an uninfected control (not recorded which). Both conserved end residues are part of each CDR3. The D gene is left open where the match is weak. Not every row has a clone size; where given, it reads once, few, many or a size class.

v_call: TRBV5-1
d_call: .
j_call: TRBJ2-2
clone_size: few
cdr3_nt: TGCGCCAGCAGCCCGGCGGGACAGAACACCGGGGAGCTGTTTTTT
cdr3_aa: CASSPAGQNTGELFF

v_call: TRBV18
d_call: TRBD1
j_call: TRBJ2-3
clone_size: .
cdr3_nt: TGTGCCAGCTCACCAGCAGGGGGTACCCCCGATACGCAGTATTTT
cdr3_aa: CASSPAGGTPDTQYF

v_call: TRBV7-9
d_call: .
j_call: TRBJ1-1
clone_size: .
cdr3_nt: TGTACCAGCAGCTCCGGGCCGAACACTGAAGCTTTCTTT
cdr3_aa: CTSSSGPNTEAFF

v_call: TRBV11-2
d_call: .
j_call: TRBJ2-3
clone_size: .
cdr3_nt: TGTGCCAGCAGCCCAGAGGAGGATCACACAGATACGCAGTATTTT
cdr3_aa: CASSPEEDHTDTQYF

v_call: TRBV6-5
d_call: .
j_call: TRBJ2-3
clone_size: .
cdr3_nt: TGTGCCAGCAGTTACTCGCCCCTTGCCGGCACAGATACGCAGTATTTT
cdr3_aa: CASSYSPLAGTDTQYF

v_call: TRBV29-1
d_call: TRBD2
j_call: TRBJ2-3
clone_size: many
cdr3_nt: TGCAGCGCCCGGGCTCCCCCAGCGGGAGGGACAGATACGCAGTATTTT
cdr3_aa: CSARAPPAGGTDTQYF

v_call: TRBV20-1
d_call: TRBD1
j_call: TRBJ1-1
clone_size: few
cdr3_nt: TGCAGGGGGACAGGGCCCCAACGGAGCACTGAAGCTTTCTTT
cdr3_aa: CRGTGPQRSTEAFF

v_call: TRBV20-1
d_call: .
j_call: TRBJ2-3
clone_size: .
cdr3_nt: TGCAGTGCTAGTTCCCCGGTCGATACGCAGTATTTT
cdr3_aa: CSASSPVDTQYF

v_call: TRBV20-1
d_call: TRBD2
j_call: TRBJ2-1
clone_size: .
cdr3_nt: TGCAGTGCTAGAAGAATGGGACTAGCGGGAGGGAATGAGCAGTTCTTC
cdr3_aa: CSARRMGLAGGNEQFF

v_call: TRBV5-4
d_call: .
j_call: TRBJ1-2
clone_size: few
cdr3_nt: TGTGCCAGCAGCTTGGATGTACGGTCGCTCTATGGCTACACCTTC
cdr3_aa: CASSLDVRSLYGYTF

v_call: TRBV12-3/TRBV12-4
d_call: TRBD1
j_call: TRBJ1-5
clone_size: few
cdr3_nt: TGTGCCAGCAGTACAGGGGTCCAGCCCCAGCATTTT
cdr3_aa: CASSTGVQPQHF